The 12 T cell receptor beta chains below were found in one sample sequenced in a study of monozygotic twins with inflammatory bowel disease. TCRdb reprocessed the 5' RACE reads and keeps a single row for each CDR3 protein, giving no DNA. Its table records under 130,000 distinct CDR3 sequences. Sequenced sample: blood. The receptors originated from a human donor with ulcerative colitis or Crohn's disease, or a healthy co-twin of an affected twin (not recorded which).

The chain's CDR3 is CSASGSTDTQYF. J is TRBJ2-3 and V is TRBV20-1. CDR1 DFQATT and CDR2 SNEGSKA come from the germline V gene (reference sequence). The CDR3 spans 12 residues.

The chain has TRBV4-3 and TRBJ2-5; TCRdb returns TRBD1, unconfirmable since there is no DNA. This CDR3 contains 17 residues. CDR1 is LGHNA, CDR2 YSLEER, per germline. CDR3 in amino acids: CASSQDTGTGASGTQYF.

The rearrangement joins TRBV20-1 to TRBJ2-3; with no DNA, the TCRdb D assignment of TRBD1 cannot be verified. This CDR3 region has 14 residues. The germline CDR1 and CDR2 sequences are DFQATT and SNEGSKA (reference sequence). The CDR3 here is CSARDSQGGDTQYF.

CDR3 sequence: CASRPPRTNSPEQYF. The chain has TRBV6-1 and TRBJ2-7; without DNA, the TCRdb call of TRBD1 cannot be checked. The CDR3 extends over 15 amino acids. Germline V lookup: CDR1 MNHNS, CDR2 SASEGT.

The chain couples TRBV11-2 to TRBJ2-3. Germline V CDR1 and CDR2: SGHAT, FQNNGV. The CDR3 is 15 amino acids. The CDR3 sequence is CASSRNFGPTDTQYF.

J is TRBJ1-4 and V is TRBV12-3 or TRBV12-4; with no DNA, the TCRdb D assignment of TRBD1 cannot be verified. CDR3 length: 14 residues. The CDR3 spells CASSLRTGREKLFF.

The chain joins TRBV21-1 to TRBJ1-1; with no DNA, the TCRdb D assignment of TRBD1 cannot be verified. TRBV21-1 is a pseudogene. CDR3 length equals 16 residues. The CDR3 spells CASSKVASLGASEAFF.

This rearrangement joins TRBV5-4 to TRBJ2-3; absent DNA, TCRdb's TRBD1 call cannot be checked. Germline CDR1 SGHNT, CDR2 YYREEE (reference sequence). There are 15 residues in the CDR3. Here the CDR3 reads CASSPGTGGLDTQYF.

The V call is TRBV6-5, the J call TRBJ2-7. The CDR3 has 13 amino acids. Germline values: CDR1 MNHEY, CDR2 SVGAGI. CDR3 region: CASAGRTTYEQYF.

The rearrangement links TRBV28 to TRBJ2-1; checking the TCRdb D call of TRBD2 is not possible without DNA. There are 15 residues in the CDR3. The germline gives CDR1 MDHEN, CDR2 SYDVKM. CDR3 amino acids: CASRRATGFYNEQFF.

The chain is built from TRBV5-1 and TRBJ2-2; TCRdb gives TRBD2 as the D gene, but with no DNA this cannot be confirmed. Germline values: CDR1 SGHRS, CDR2 YFSETQ. This CDR3 spans 16 amino acids. The CDR3 is CASSLEGSGYTGELFF.

The chain combines TRBV7-3 with TRBJ2-3; TCRdb selects TRBD1, and the lack of DNA leaves this call unchecked. Germline CDR1 and CDR2: SGHTA and FQGTGA. The CDR3 extends over 13 amino acids. This CDR3 is CASSASQEHTQYF.